The clone carrying this T cell receptor beta chain was seen at least ten times. The CDR3 is 14 residues long. J was trimmed by 7 bases and V by 4 bases; bases with no gene match: 10. Per germline, CDR1 LGHDT and CDR2 YNNKEL (reference sequence). Template material for amplifying TCR beta CDR3 regions consisted of RNA transcripts. HTBI primers were the set used in a first-round RT-PCR of the TCR CDR3. Each CDR3 protein gets one entry after TCRdb re-called the multiplex PCR reads with MiXCR. This sample has a few hundred thousand distinct CDR3 sequences; about 15% occur once, and the top ten carry roughly 13%. This sample is drawn from a study of T cells in Graves' hyperthyroidism and ophthalmopathy.

Input material: blood. The receptor's source is a woman between 40 and 50 years old with Graves' hyperthyroidism. The chain employs TRBV3-1 and TRBJ2-7; 7 bases are a match to TRBD2. The CDR3 coding sequence is TGTGCCAGCAGCCTTTCCGAAGCGGGGCAGGAGCAGTACTTC. Its protein product is CASSLSEAGQEQYF.